These 17 T cell receptor beta chains were all obtained from the same sample, sequenced in a study of long-term antiretroviral therapy in people with HIV. Researchers ran immunoSEQ v3.0 at survey level. Profiled with immunoSEQ multiplex PCR; TCRdb holds only in-frame clones, not every one. The sample contains 35,000 or so clones, around 94% of which appear only once. The material was unsorted PBMCs, obtained 4.1 years after starting antiretroviral therapy. Source of these receptors: a woman aged 50 to 65 with HIV.

The V and J genes are TRBV7-9 and TRBJ1-4; D is uncertain. With 5 bases removed from V and 8 bases from J, the gap between germline ends came to 18 bases. This CDR3 contains 15 residues. The germline CDR1 and CDR2 sequences are SEHNR and FQNEAQ (reference sequence). The CDR3 sequence: CASSELSGDQEKLFF. CDR3 coding DNA: TGTGCCAGCAGCGAACTAAGCGGGGATCAGGAAAAACTGTTTTTT.

The chain has TRBV11-2 and TRBJ1-2; perhaps TRBD1 as D (5 bases). CDR3 length equals 14 residues. CDR1 is SGHAT, CDR2 FQNNGV, per germline. Trimming removed 3 bases from V and 2 bases from J, with 10 bases in between. Here the CDR3 DNA reads TGTGCCAGCAGCTTGGGGGTGAAAAACTATGGCTACACCTTC. Translation: CASSLGVKNYGYTF.

The J gene is TRBJ1-1, the V gene TRBV30; tentatively, D is TRBD1 (5 bases). Germline-derived CDR1 and CDR2 are GTSNPN and SVGIG (reference sequence). This CDR3 contains 12 residues. V dropped 1 base and J dropped 6 bases, with 9 bases sitting between them. The CDR3 here is CAWSAWGPEAFF. Written as DNA, the CDR3 is TGTGCCTGGAGTGCCTGGGGCCCTGAAGCTTTCTTT.

The chain joins TRBV19 to TRBJ2-2, with TRBD1 matching over 9 bases. Germline loops: CDR1 LNHDA, CDR2 SQIVND (reference sequence). This CDR3 has 18 residues. J lost 4 bases, V lost 5 bases, and 14 bases had no gene match. CDR3 sequence (DNA): TGTGCCAGTAGTGGTTACCCGACAGGGGGGGTGTCCACCGGGGAGCTGTTTTTT. Its protein is CASSGYPTGGVSTGELFF.

V gene TRBV7-2 combines with J gene TRBJ2-5, with TRBD2 matching over 9 bases. The CDR3 spans 14 residues. Germline-derived CDR1 and CDR2 are SGHTA and FQGNSA. The trim removed 5 bases at V and 2 bases at J, leaving 3 bases unmatched. The CDR3 DNA reads TGTGCCAGCAGCCGGACTAGCGCGCAAGAGACCCAGTACTTC. This codes for CASSRTSAQETQYF. Together with reference TRBV7-2 and TRBJ2-5, the CDR3 gives the full variable domain: GAGVSQSPSNKVTEKGKDVELRCDPISGHTALYWYRQSLGQGLEFLIYFQGNSAPDKSGLPSDRFSAERTGGSVSTLTIQRTQQEDSAVYLCASSRTSAQETQYFGPGTRLLVL.

The chain carries TRBV6-5 and TRBJ2-5, with TRBD2 identical over 12 bases. V dropped 5 bases and J dropped 1; count of bases not matched to a gene: 2. This CDR3 is 15 amino acids long. The germline V gene encodes CDR1 MNHEY and CDR2 SVGAGI. In nucleotides, the CDR3 is TGTGCCAGCAGTGGACTAGCGGGGACCCAAGAGACCCAGTACTTC. It is translated as CASSGLAGTQETQYF.

This clone was seen once. The chain recombines TRBV9 with TRBJ2-2; D may correspond to TRBD1 or TRBD2 (5 bases each). Germline V gives CDR1 SGDLS, CDR2 YYNGEE. Trimming took off 4 bases at V and 5 bases at J, with 15 bases between the two ends. The CDR3 is 15 residues long. Here the CDR3 reads CASSPRDPITGELFF. For the CDR3, the DNA is TGTGCCAGCAGCCCCCGGGACCCCATTACCGGGGAGCTGTTTTTT.

V gene TRBV2 combines with J gene TRBJ2-5, with 7 bases matching TRBD1. This CDR3 comprises 13 residues. The trim removed 3 bases at V and 9 bases at J, leaving 7 bases unmatched. In germline, CDR1 is SNHLY, CDR2 FYNNEI. The CDR3 DNA reads as TGTGCCAGCAGTGACGACAGGGTCTTGGCCCAGTACTTC. It yields the protein CASSDDRVLAQYF. Supplemented by reference TRBV2 and TRBJ2-5, the full variable domain reads EPEVTQTPSHQVTQMGQEVILRCVPISNHLYFYWYRQILGQKVEFLVSFYNNEISEKSEIFDDQFSVERPDGSNFTLKIRSTKLEDSAMYFCASSDDRVLAQYFGPGTRLLVL.

The chain links TRBV2 to TRBJ1-2; unclear D gene. V dropped 1 base and J dropped 10 bases, with 19 bases sitting between them. The CDR3 has 15 residues. From germline, CDR1 is SNHLY and CDR2 FYNNEI. The CDR3, as DNA: TGTGCCAGCAGTGAAGGCTCCCCCCTCGGTATAGACTACACCTTC. As protein: CASSEGSPLGIDYTF.

The V gene is TRBV6-1, the J gene TRBJ1-6, with TRBD1 as a possible D gene (5 bases). Germline V lookup: CDR1 MNHNS, CDR2 SASEGT. Deletions cut 6 bases from V and 10 bases from J, with 16 bases between. The CDR3 has 14 amino acids. The CDR3 loop reads CASRQQTQASPLHF. In DNA form, the CDR3 reads TGTGCCAGCAGACAGCAAACACAGGCATCACCCCTCCACTTT.

This clone was seen once. The chain employs TRBV6-4 and TRBJ2-3; TRBD1 is a possible D gene (5 bases). Germline CDR1 reads MRHNA; CDR2 reads SNTAGT. This CDR3 is 14 amino acids long. V gave up 3 bases and J gave up 6 bases, with 13 bases separating them. CDR3 amino acids: CASSESQATDTQYF. In DNA form, the CDR3 reads TGTGCCAGCAGTGAATCACAGGCCACCGATACGCAGTATTTT.

V is TRBV30 and J is TRBJ1-1; D is unclear. Germline CDR1 is GTSNPN and CDR2 is SVGIG (reference sequence). This CDR3 is 12 amino acids long. V was shortened by 5 bases and J by 8 bases, with 15 bases between the two germline ends. The CDR3 nucleotides read TGTGCCTGGGCCCGTAGGAGGGCCGAAGCTTTCTTT. Its translation is CAWARRRAEAFF. Filled out from reference TRBV30 and TRBJ1-1, the complete variable domain reads SQTIHQWPATLVQPVGSPLSLECTVEGTSNPNLYWYRQAAGRGLQLLFYSVGIGQISSEVPQNLSASRPQDRQFILSSKKLLLSDSGFYLCAWARRRAEAFFGQGTRLTVV.

J is TRBJ2-7 and V is TRBV18; tentatively, D is TRBD2 (5 bases). In germline, CDR1 is KGHSH, CDR2 LQKENI. The CDR3 has 13 amino acids. V was clipped by 3 bases and J by 5 bases, with 11 bases between them. CDR3 residues: CASSPLAEHEQYF. As DNA, the CDR3 is TGTGCCAGCTCACCTCTAGCCGAGCACGAGCAGTACTTC.

The J gene is TRBJ1-5, the V gene TRBV6-5; D is unresolved. V shed 0 bases and J shed 3 bases, with 3 bases lying between them. The CDR3 totals 13 residues. Per the germline V gene, CDR1 is MNHEY and CDR2 is SVGAGI. In nucleotides, the CDR3 is TGTGCCAGCAGTTACTCCCTCAATCAGCCCCAGCATTTT. Translated: CASSYSLNQPQHF.

Here the CDR3 reads CATSRAGDTGELFF. As DNA, the CDR3 is TGTGCCACCAGCAGAGCGGGGGACACCGGGGAGCTGTTTTTT. The chain has TRBV15 and TRBJ2-2, with D perhaps TRBD2 (6 bases). Germline values: CDR1 LNHNV, CDR2 YYDKDF (reference sequence). CDR3 length equals 14 residues. V dropped 1 base and J dropped 3 bases, with 6 bases sitting between them. Complete variable domain (other parts from reference TRBV15 and TRBJ2-2): DAMVIQNPRYQVTQFGKPVTLSCSQTLNHNVMYWYQQKSSQAPKLLFHYYDKDFNNEADTPDNFQSRRPNTSFCFLDIRSPGLGDTAMYLCATSRAGDTGELFFGEGSRLTVL.

The rearrangement joins TRBV30 to TRBJ1-1, with D possibly TRBD1 on 6 matching bases. Trimming removed 1 base at V and 1 base at J, with 19 bases between. This CDR3 has 17 residues. Germline V gene sequence: CDR1 GTSNPN, CDR2 SVGIG (reference sequence). The CDR3 region is CAWSGTGWVYGNTEAFF. CDR3 sequence (DNA): TGTGCCTGGAGTGGAACAGGGTGGGTATATGGGAACACTGAAGCTTTCTTT.

The CDR3 is CASSLISGGANEQFF. DNA for the CDR3: TGCGCCAGCAGTCTAATAAGCGGGGGGGCAAATGAGCAGTTCTTC. The chain links TRBV5-1 to TRBJ2-1; 10 bases align to TRBD2. Trimming at V came to 5 bases and at J to 7 bases, leaving 9 bases not matched to a gene. Germline V lookup: CDR1 SGHRS, CDR2 YFSETQ. The CDR3 has 15 residues.